This TCR beta chain was retrieved from a study of technical replicates of blood from a few donors. Here immunoSEQ multiplex PCR was the method, and the copy in TCRdb shows in-frame clones only, minus some. The sample shows approximately 79,000 clones, approximately 93% of them seen only once. V was pared by 2 bases and J by 2 bases, with 3 bases between. The CDR3 runs to 12 residues. Germline V gene lookup returns CDR1 LNHNV and CDR2 YYDKDF (reference sequence). This clone showed up just a few times. The sequenced sample was T cells isolated from PBMCs. The chain links TRBV15 to TRBJ1-1; D ambiguous. The origin of this receptor is a human donor in good health. The DNA for the CDR3 is TGTGCCACCAGCAGAATAAACACTGAAGCTTTCTTT. This encodes CATSRINTEAFF.